This TCR beta chain comes out of a study of CD8+CD57+ T cells in acquired aplastic anemia. Study-wide context: Sorted CD4+ and CD8+ cell DNA averaged about 3 ug.

The patients chosen for sequencing had shown expansion of CD8+CD57+ cells (detected by flow cytometry). TCR beta VDJ and CDR3 were profiled, and genomic DNA was the template. TCRdb reanalysed the reads using MiXCR and keeps one entry per CDR3 protein. The data show a few hundred thousand distinct CDR3 sequences, roughly 53% seen once. Germline-derived CDR1 and CDR2 are SEHNR and FQNEAQ (reference sequence). V was cut by 5 bases and J by 3 bases, with 22 bases left in between. This CDR3 is built from 17 residues. The rearrangement uses TRBV7-9 and TRBJ1-2; the D gene is possibly TRBD1 (5 bases). The specimen was sorted CD4+, CD8+, or CD8+CD57+ T cells (not recorded which) from PBMCs. The clonotype was recovered from a human donor with aplastic anemia. CDR3 sequence reads: CASSPNRGTEIDYGYTF. In nucleotides, the CDR3 is TGTGCCAGCAGCCCAAACCGCGGGACTGAAATAGACTATGGCTACACCTTC.